This T cell receptor (beta chain) is drawn from a study of beta chain features in type 1 diabetes. What was sequenced were expressed TCRB transcripts, since all of the isolated RNA had been reverse transcribed. Sequencing was performed with immunoSEQ multiplex PCR; in TCRdb, only in-frame clones are kept and a portion is missing. The data show just over 150,000 clones, approximately 10% seen once. The CDR3 is 14 amino acids. The V gene lost 5 bases and the J gene lost 4 bases, with 17 bases spanning the gap. Germline lookup yields CDR1 SQVTM and CDR2 ANQGSEA. The source is a man between 18 and 29 years old in good health. The gene calls are TRBV29-1 and TRBJ1-1; weak D call: TRBD1 (5 bases). The sample consisted of central memory CD4+ T cells from blood. The CDR3 coding sequence is TGCAGCGTTCTTGACAGATCGTTCAGCACTGAAGCTTTCTTT. It codes for CSVLDRSFSTEAFF. Supplemented by reference TRBV29-1 and TRBJ1-1, the full variable domain reads SAVISQKPSRDICQRGTSLTIQCQVDSQVTMMFWYRQQPGQSLTLIATANQGSEATYESGFVIDKFPISRPNLTFSTLTVSNMSPEDSSIYLCSVLDRSFSTEAFFGQGTRLTVV.